This T cell receptor (beta chain) came from a study of blood T cell repertoires in COVID-19. The overall study: Sites in the United States, Italy and Spain provided acute and convalescent COVID-19 samples. T cells, B-cell-depleted T cells, or PBMCs supplied cDNA or gDNA.

As processed by the authors: Estimation of nucleated cell counts was performed using reference gene primer amplification. Data came from immunoSEQ multiplex PCR; TCRdb stores just in-frame clones and leaves some out. That table gives V, J and clone size, and the DNA gave D and trimming. The sample includes roughly 100,000 clones, 80% to 90% seen only once; the top ten take 2% to 2.5%. CDR1 and CDR2 (germline): MNHEY, SMNVEV (reference sequence). This CDR3 is 17 amino acids long. V dropped 2 bases and J dropped 0; count of bases not matched to a gene: 10. This clonotype originated in a human donor in a cohort sampled during active COVID-19. This chain uses TRBV27 with TRBJ2-7, with TRBD1 matching over 7 bases. Source material: peripheral blood. The CDR3 region is CASSLNSGQPASYEQYF. CDR3 DNA sequence: TGTGCCAGCAGTTTAAATTCGGGACAGCCCGCCTCCTACGAGCAGTACTTC.